This entry lists 27 T cell receptor beta chains sequenced from one sample in a study of T-cell reconstitution after alpha-beta-depleted transplantation in children. For TCRbeta, the library was prepared with unique molecular identifiers. In TCRdb, the PCR reads were re-called with MiXCR into one record per CDR3 protein. The sample holds about 540,000 distinct CDR3 sequences, around 19% seen once. The material sequenced was PBMCs from the stem cell graft donor, taken from the stem cell graft. The receptors derive from a human donor who donated a stem cell graft to a child with acute lymphoblastic leukemia.

This clonotype has only a few counts. The V and J genes are TRBV20-1 and TRBJ1-2; 8 positions agree with TRBD1. V gave up 5 bases and J gave up 7 bases; unmatched junction bases: 12. CDR1 and CDR2 from the germline V gene are DFQATT and SNEGSKA (reference sequence). This CDR3 comprises 14 residues. The CDR3 bases are TGCAGTGCTGCCGGAGGGACAGGAAAAGGTGGCTACACCTTC. Its translation is CSAAGGTGKGGYTF.

This CDR3 reads CASSPTRGRVTDTQYF. The CDR3 DNA follows: TGTGCCAGCAGCCCCACCAGAGGTCGAGTCACAGATACGCAGTATTTT. The rearrangement uses TRBV7-8 and TRBJ2-3; D uncertain. Germline V gene lookup returns CDR1 SGHVS and CDR2 FQNEAQ. Trimming left V 5 bases short and J 2 bases short, with 17 bases between. The CDR3 runs to 16 residues. The full variable domain, rest sourced from reference TRBV7-8 and TRBJ2-3, is GAGVSQSPRYKVAKRGQDVALRCDPISGHVSLFWYQQALGQGPEFLTYFQNEAQLDKSGLPSDRFFAERPEGSVSTLKIQRTQQEDSAVYLCASSPTRGRVTDTQYFGPGTRLTVL.

V usage is TRBV7-3 and J usage is TRBJ2-3; 13 bases fit TRBD2. Per the germline V gene, CDR1 is SGHTA and CDR2 is FQGTGA. This CDR3 region has 22 residues. V trimming: 3 bases; J trimming: 1 base; junction bases outside the gene matches: 19. The CDR3, as DNA: TGTGCCAGCAGCTTTACCCCGGGACTAGCGGGAAAGAGATCGAGGGGCACAGATACGCAGTATTTT. It yields the protein CASSFTPGLAGKRSRGTDTQYF. Combining the CDR3 with reference TRBV7-3 and TRBJ2-3 gives the whole variable domain GAGVSQTPSNKVTEKGKYVELRCDPISGHTALYWYRQSLGQGPEFLIYFQGTGAADDSGLPNDRFFAVRPEGSVSTLKIQRTERGDSAVYLCASSFTPGLAGKRSRGTDTQYFGPGTRLTVL.

The chain carries TRBV20-1 and TRBJ2-7; 13 nucleotides match TRBD2. Trimming cost V 2 bases and J 3 bases; bases outside gene matches: 7. CDR1 is DFQATT, CDR2 SNEGSKA, per germline (reference sequence). CDR3 length: 16 residues. In DNA, the CDR3 is TGCAGTGCTAGACCTCGACTAGCGGGAGGAAGCTACGAGCAGTACTTC. Protein product: CSARPRLAGGSYEQYF.

Only a few counts were recorded for this clonotype. At one end, the junction sequence differs from germline, possibly due to a read error. V is TRBV3-1 and J is TRBJ2-7, with a weak D call TRBD1 (6 bases). There are 13 residues in the CDR3. Per the germline V gene, CDR1 is LGHDT and CDR2 is YNNKEL (reference sequence). CDR3 region: CASSPSTGYAQYF. The CDR3 DNA sequence: TGTGCCAGCAGCCCCTCTACAGGGTACGCGCAGTACTTC.

The rearrangement joins TRBV6-5 to TRBJ1-3; maybe TRBD1 (6 bases). Germline CDR1 reads MNHEY; CDR2 reads SVGAGI. V was clipped by 5 bases and J by 0 bases, with 14 bases between them. The CDR3 totals 16 residues. The CDR3 bases are TGTGCCAGCAGTACTCGGGGGCCTCTCTCTGGAAACACCATATATTTT. Translated: CASSTRGPLSGNTIYF.

The chain combines TRBV6-5 with TRBJ1-1; D call uncertain. Trimming left V 6 bases short and J 4 bases short, with 15 bases between. The CDR3 is made up of 14 amino acids. Germline-derived CDR1 and CDR2 are MNHEY and SVGAGI. The CDR3 region has the DNA TGTGCCAGCAGCACGGCGGGAAGGGCCACTGAAGCTTTCTTT. It is translated as CASSTAGRATEAFF.

This clonotype was recorded a few times. The rearrangement joins TRBV12-3 or TRBV12-4 to TRBJ2-1; D may be TRBD1 (6 bases). The CDR3 has 13 amino acids. With 8 bases removed from V and 5 bases from J, the gap between germline ends came to 13 bases. The CDR3 loop is CASGTIDNNEQFF. Here the CDR3 DNA reads TGTGCCAGCGGGACAATCGATAACAATGAGCAGTTCTTC.

The V gene is TRBV12-3 or TRBV12-4, the J gene TRBJ2-5; D possibly corresponds to TRBD2 (6 bases). CDR3 length equals 16 residues. Trimming cost V 1 base and J 1 base, with 13 bases left between them. The CDR3 is CASSLGGSGPQETQYF. As DNA, the CDR3 is TGTGCCAGCAGTTTAGGAGGTAGCGGACCCCAAGAGACCCAGTACTTC.

CDR3 sequence (DNA): TGTGCCAGCAGCCAAGATCTGGGGGCTAGCGGAGGGGGAGATACGCAGTATTTT. This sequence encodes CASSQDLGASGGGDTQYF. The chain carries TRBV4-2 and TRBJ2-3; a weak D match, TRBD2 (7 bases). V was cut by 0 bases and J by 5 bases, with 21 bases left in between. Germline CDR1 reads LGHNA; CDR2 reads YNFKEQ. The CDR3 covers 18 residues.

The chain recombines TRBV18 with TRBJ2-2; a weak D match, TRBD2 (6 bases). The CDR3 length is 13 residues. The V end lost 8 bases, the J end lost 3 bases, and 10 bases lay between the germline ends. Germline CDR1 reads KGHSH; CDR2 reads LQKENI. The CDR3 region has the DNA TGTGCCAGCCCGTCGGGGGACACCGGGGAGCTGTTTTTT. It is translated as CASPSGDTGELFF.

The table lists this clonotype with a few counts. The V call is TRBV7-9, the J call TRBJ1-2, with TRBD1 matching 7 bases. CDR3 size: 16 residues. The ends lost 5 bases at V and 5 bases at J; junction bases unmatched: 14. CDR1 is SEHNR, CDR2 FQNEAQ, per germline (reference sequence). In DNA form, the CDR3 reads TGTGCCAGCAGCAGAAGAGCGACAGGGCCTGAGTATGGCTACACCTTC. It is translated as CASSRRATGPEYGYTF.

The V and J genes are TRBV5-1 and TRBJ2-1, with no clear D. The germline V gene has CDR1 SGHRS and CDR2 YFSETQ. The CDR3 extends over 15 amino acids. The V and J ends lost 0 bases and 2 bases respectively, with 9 bases between them. CDR3 sequence (DNA): TGCGCCAGCAGCTTGGACGACCCAGCCTACAATGAGCAGTTCTTC. The encoded protein is CASSLDDPAYNEQFF.

This chain connects TRBV5-1 to TRBJ2-1; 9 bases are a match to TRBD2. The germline V gene has CDR1 SGHRS and CDR2 YFSETQ. This CDR3 has 14 residues. V lost 2 bases to trimming and J lost 9 bases; unmatched junction nucleotides: 6. In nucleotides, the CDR3 is TGCGCCAGCAGCTTAGCGGGAGGAGGGGTTGAGCAGTTCTTC. The encoded protein is CASSLAGGGVEQFF.

The rearrangement joins TRBV24-1 to TRBJ2-5; D may correspond to TRBD1 or TRBD2 (5 bases each). This CDR3 comprises 14 residues. V was shortened by 1 base and J by 5 bases, with 10 bases between the two germline ends. In germline, CDR1 is KGHDR, CDR2 SFDVKD. CDR3 amino acids: CATSDFAEGETQYF. CDR3 DNA: TGTGCCACCAGTGATTTTGCCGAGGGGGAGACCCAGTACTTC.

This clonotype has only a few counts. V and J are TRBV7-2 and TRBJ1-5, with 7 bases lining up with TRBD1. The CDR3 covers 21 residues. V lost 4 bases to trimming and J lost 5 bases; unmatched junction nucleotides: 26. The V gene's germline CDR1 is SGHTA and CDR2 FQGNSA. CDR3 in amino acids: CASSSNPALHGTAKGDQPQHF. In nucleotides, the CDR3 is TGTGCCAGCAGCTCCAATCCGGCCCTACACGGGACAGCCAAGGGGGATCAGCCCCAGCATTTT.

The chain links TRBV20-1 to TRBJ2-7; TRBD2 agrees at 14 bases. Looked up from germline, CDR1 is DFQATT and CDR2 is SNEGSKA (reference sequence). The CDR3 is 14 amino acids. V dropped 4 bases and J dropped 4; count of bases not matched to a gene: 3. CDR3 sequence (DNA): TGCAGTGCTACCCGACTAGCGGGAGGGTACGAGCAGTACTTC. Translating gives CSATRLAGGYEQYF.

This clonotype was found a few times. The chain uses TRBV4-1 and TRBJ2-7; 12 positions match TRBD2. Germline V CDR1 and CDR2: MGHRA, YSYEKL. Trimming cost V 8 bases and J 6 bases; bases outside gene matches: 8. This CDR3 region has 14 residues. The chain's CDR3 is CASHQRLAGVEQYF. The CDR3 DNA follows: TGCGCCAGCCACCAGAGACTAGCGGGAGTCGAGCAGTACTTC.

This clonotype was picked up a small number of times. V is TRBV6-1 and J is TRBJ2-7; TRBD2 is a possible D gene (5 bases). V lost 5 bases, J lost 6 bases, and 29 bases lay in between. Germline loops: CDR1 MNHNS, CDR2 SASEGT. This CDR3 contains 18 residues. CDR3 sequence: CASSLTTDFPLPSSEQYF. The CDR3, as DNA: TGTGCCAGCAGTCTCACGACGGACTTCCCCTTACCTAGCTCCGAGCAGTACTTC.

The V call is TRBV12-3 or TRBV12-4, the J call TRBJ1-6, with TRBD1 identical over 8 bases. With 3 bases clipped from V and 9 bases from J, the junction kept 1 base outside the gene matches. The CDR3 extends over 13 amino acids. CDR3 DNA: TGTGCCAGCAGTTTCACAGGGGGTTCACCCCTCCACTTT. Residues: CASSFTGGSPLHF.

The genes are TRBV7-7 and TRBJ2-1; 15 positions match TRBD2. Germline V gene lookup returns CDR1 SSHAT and CDR2 FNYEAQ (reference sequence). V lost 1 base and J lost 11; bases outside the gene matches: 6. The CDR3 contains 16 residues. CDR3 coding DNA: TGTGCCAGCAGCTTAGGGACTAGCGGGAGGGTCCAACAGCAGTTCTTC. Translation gives CASSLGTSGRVQQQFF.

This clonotype was seen a few times. The chain carries TRBV4-1 and TRBJ2-2, with TRBD1 matching 7 bases. Germline CDR1 MGHRA, CDR2 YSYEKL. The V segment lost 2 bases and the J segment 6 bases; nucleotides outside the gene matches: 6. The length of the CDR3 is 15 residues. The CDR3 bases are TGCGCCAGCAGCCAAATGGACAGGATGGCCGGGGAGCTGTTTTTT. It specifies CASSQMDRMAGELFF.

A few counts support this clonotype. This chain joins TRBV5-1 and TRBJ1-2, with TRBD1 as a possible D gene (5 bases). Looked up from germline, CDR1 is SGHRS and CDR2 is YFSETQ. The V and J ends lost 8 bases and 2 bases respectively, with 13 bases between them. This CDR3 is built from 13 residues. CDR3 in DNA: TGCGCCAGTACGATCGACAGCAACTATGGCTACACCTTC. It yields the protein CASTIDSNYGYTF.

This clonotype was observed a few times. The rearrangement joins TRBV7-9 to TRBJ2-4; no reliable D call. Trimming removed 4 bases at V and 4 bases at J, with 8 bases between. This CDR3 contains 13 residues. CDR1 is SEHNR and CDR2 is FQNEAQ in the germline V gene (reference sequence). CDR3 sequence (DNA): TGTGCCAGCAGCTCCGACGGGAAAAACATTCAGTACTTC. This gives the protein CASSSDGKNIQYF.

The chain recombines TRBV15 with TRBJ2-7; a possible D gene is TRBD1 (6 bases). Germline values: CDR1 LNHNV, CDR2 YYDKDF (reference sequence). V gave up 0 bases and J gave up 5 bases, with 14 bases separating them. The CDR3 extends over 15 amino acids. CDR3 coding DNA: TGTGCCACCAGCAGAGATGGGCCAGGGGAAGACGAGCAGTACTTC. Residues: CATSRDGPGEDEQYF.

V usage is TRBV12-3 or TRBV12-4 and J usage is TRBJ2-1, with unresolved D. Trimming left V 5 bases short and J 10 bases short, with 12 bases between. This CDR3 contains 12 residues. The CDR3 nucleotides read TGTGCCAGCAGTACTCTGTGGGAAGAGCAGTTCTTC. Translating gives CASSTLWEEQFF.

This clonotype was seen a few times. V is TRBV20-1 and J is TRBJ1-5; D call uncertain. V was trimmed by 3 bases and J by 2 bases, leaving 8 bases between them. Germline lookup yields CDR1 DFQATT and CDR2 SNEGSKA (reference sequence). This CDR3 region has 13 residues. In DNA, the CDR3 is TGCAGTGCTAGGAGGCTAGGCAATCAGCCCCAGCATTTT. Its translation: CSARRLGNQPQHF.